These 3 T cell receptor beta chains were sequenced from one sample in a study of blood T cell repertoires in COVID-19. This table comes from immunoSEQ multiplex PCR, and its TCRdb copy is limited to in-frame clones, with some not included. The repertoire holds just over 300,000 clones, over 85% seen once, with approximately 2% in the top ten. The sample was peripheral blood. Receptor source: a woman aged 25 to 45 with COVID-19, enrolled during active disease.

This clone appeared a few times. This chain joins TRBV27 and TRBJ2-1; D is possibly TRBD1 (6 bases). The CDR3 extends over 16 amino acids. The germline CDR1 and CDR2 sequences are MNHEY and SMNVEV (reference sequence). Trimming shortened V by 6 bases and J by 8 bases, and 23 bases separated the two germline ends. The CDR3 sequence is CASRRNRDKGIDEQFF. In DNA form, the CDR3 reads TGTGCCAGCAGACGGAACCGGGACAAAGGGATCGATGAGCAGTTCTTC.

The rearrangement links TRBV4-1 to TRBJ1-1, with 9 nucleotides matching TRBD1. Per germline, CDR1 MGHRA and CDR2 YSYEKL. The length of the CDR3 is 15 residues. The J segment lost 4 bases and the V segment lost 3 bases, leaving 6 bases of the junction unmatched. The CDR3 protein is CASSQKQGARTEAFF. CDR3 nucleotide sequence: TGCGCCAGCAGCCAGAAACAGGGGGCTCGCACTGAAGCTTTCTTT.

The chain combines TRBV15 with TRBJ1-1, with TRBD1 matching over 7 bases. CDR3 size: 14 residues. CDR1 is LNHNV and CDR2 is YYDKDF in the germline V gene (reference sequence). V dropped 3 bases and J dropped 10; count of bases not matched to a gene: 11. The CDR3 DNA reads TGTGCCACCAGCAGGGAGACAGGGCAGGACTTAGCTTTCTTT. Its protein product is CATSRETGQDLAFF. Drawing the rest from reference TRBV15 and TRBJ1-1, the complete variable domain is DAMVIQNPRYQVTQFGKPVTLSCSQTLNHNVMYWYQQKSSQAPKLLFHYYDKDFNNEADTPDNFQSRRPNTSFCFLDIRSPGLGDTAMYLCATSRETGQDLAFFGQGTRLTVV.